This T cell receptor (beta chain) derives from a study of glioma-infiltrating T cells (dated by TCRdb to about 2016). Looking at the study overall: Glioma tissue, non-neoplastic brain tissue and matched peripheral blood mononuclear cells were used as sources from which TCR alpha- and beta-chain repertoires were sequenced. Each tissue-infiltrating repertoire was compared with the same patient's peripheral blood repertoire to measure divergence between tissue and blood T-cell populations. Three low-grade glioma patients, several primary glioblastoma patients and three non-glioma patients contributing non-neoplastic brain tissue were included in the paired cohort.

Trimming removed 3 bases from V and 0 bases from J, leaving 6 bases between the germline ends. The CDR1 and CDR2 encoded by the germline V gene are SQVTM and ANQGSEA. The CDR3, cysteine through phenylalanine, is 13 amino acids long. Only the CDR3 part of the read is kept: 39 bases, read in frame from the first base. This clonotype was counted many times. The target of this receptor is not known. Base qualities were left out, and no much larger clone turns up one base away. General study outcomes and caveats: Group comparisons rested on small numbers: three non-neoplastic, three low-grade glioma and several glioblastoma patients. Very few CDR3 sequences were shared between tissue and blood, attributed to high CDR3 diversity and limited sampling. In non-neoplastic patients, VJ-independent divergence between tissue and blood fell below expectation, whereas in all gliomas, and especially in low-grade gliomas, the divergence rose above expectation.

The iRepertoire nested amplicon-rescue multiplex PCR (arm-PCR) platform was used to amplify TCR alpha and beta CDR3 regions from RNA. For one-step reverse transcription and amplification, roughly 90-450 ng of tissue mRNA or PBMC total RNA was used as input. Following bead purification, Illumina adapters were added through a secondary multiplex PCR, and the libraries were then gel-purified between 200 and 400 bp. Demultiplexing relied on internal 6-nucleotide barcodes carried by the libraries. The libraries were sequenced on an Illumina MiSeq using 2x220 or 2x250 nucleotide paired-end reads. As for how the authors treated the data: FLASH 1.2.11 was used to merge paired reads, and BWA-MEM then aligned the reads to the GRCh37 human genome before TRA and TRB reads were extracted. V and J assignment used an IMGT-derived reference of cassette sequences and CDR3 motifs that included pseudogenes. Reads were translated in three frames, and productive CDR3s were defined by a C…FGXG motif without stop codons. Unique combinations of V-J cassette pair and CDR3 amino acid sequence were defined as clonotypes. Reads were filtered by Hamming distance, with the threshold set by the sequence error rate of each sample in mapped regions. TCRdb trimmed the raw reads at Q25, called clones with MiXCR and kept productive beta chains. Rows with a matching CDR3 protein are joined into one entry that keeps the most common DNA and genes. TCRdb's processing, not the authors', yielded these V and J calls. The sample table lists fewer than 90,000 distinct CDR3 sequences, roughly 23% of them with a count of one. The top ten clonotypes cover 5.5% to 7.5% of the sample.

This TCR was sampled from a human donor with low-grade glioma or glioblastoma, undergoing nonglioma brain surgery, or in good health (not recorded which). This sequence uses TRBV29-1 and TRBJ2-1, and the D gene may be TRBD2, 6 bases matching. The sequenced sample was glioma tissue, nonneoplastic brain tissue, or PBMCs (not recorded which). The DNA sequence is given as TGCAGCGTTGAGACTAGCTCCTACAATGAGCAGTTCTTC. Its coded protein is CSVETSSYNEQFF.